This passage covers 7 T cell receptor beta chains from one sample sequenced in a study of blood T cell repertoires in COVID-19. Only in-frame clones appear in the TCRdb table, and some are missing; sequencing was by immunoSEQ multiplex PCR. The repertoire holds 100,000 to 150,000 clones, around 90% seen once, with around 2% in the top ten. Sequenced material: peripheral blood. The origin of the receptors is a man aged 45 to 65 with COVID-19, enrolled during active disease.

The DNA for the CDR3 is TGTGCCAGCAGTACTCGAACTAGCGGGAGTTGGAATGAGCAGTTCTTC. This codes for CASSTRTSGSWNEQFF. V usage is TRBV6-6 and J usage is TRBJ2-1; 11 nucleotides match TRBD2. This CDR3 has 16 amino acids. After removal of 5 bases from V and 7 bases from J, the junction contained 10 bases not matched to a gene. Germline CDR1 is MNHNY and CDR2 is SVGAGI (reference sequence).

The chain combines TRBV9 with TRBJ2-2; D is undetermined. The length of the CDR3 is 13 residues. Germline CDR1 reads SGDLS; CDR2 reads YYNGEE. V was trimmed by 0 bases and J by 5 bases, leaving 5 bases between them. As DNA, the CDR3 is TGTGCCAGCAGCGTAGTCCGGACCGGGGAGCTGTTTTTT. Translating gives CASSVVRTGELFF.

The chain is built from TRBV11-2 and TRBJ1-2, with D possibly being TRBD1 (5 bases). Between the trimmed V and J ends, which lost 5 bases and 3 bases, there was a span of 22 bases. Germline lookup yields CDR1 SGHAT and CDR2 FQNNGV. This CDR3 has 17 amino acids. The CDR3 spells CASSPPHWRGRDYGYTF. Written as DNA, the CDR3 is TGTGCCAGCAGCCCACCCCATTGGAGGGGACGTGACTATGGCTACACCTTC.

The chain has TRBV11-2 and TRBJ2-5; 7 bases are a match to TRBD2. CDR1 is SGHAT, CDR2 FQNNGV, per germline. V dropped 5 bases and J dropped 4; count of bases not matched to a gene: 10. There are 15 residues in the CDR3. CDR3 DNA: TGTGCCAGCAGCCGAGGACTAGACGCAGGAGAGACCCAGTACTTC. It codes for CASSRGLDAGETQYF.

The V gene is TRBV7-9, the J gene TRBJ1-4; 10 positions agree with TRBD1. The CDR3 extends over 13 amino acids. Germline values: CDR1 SEHNR, CDR2 FQNEAQ (reference sequence). The junction had 5 bases not matched to a gene; V was cut back by 5 bases and J by 11 bases. CDR3 amino acids: CASSPGQGEKLFF. The CDR3 DNA reads TGTGCCAGCAGCCCAGGACAGGGGGAGAAACTGTTTTTT.

The genes are TRBV18 and TRBJ2-7; a possible D gene is TRBD1 (5 bases). V lost 3 bases to trimming and J lost 4 bases, with 16 bases between them. The CDR3 is 15 amino acids. The V gene's germline CDR1 is KGHSH and CDR2 LQKENI. The CDR3 spells CASSPLDIQRYEQYF. For the CDR3, the DNA is TGTGCCAGCTCACCTCTGGACATACAGAGGTACGAGCAGTACTTC.

The chain carries TRBV28 and TRBJ2-7; D might be TRBD2 (5 bases). In germline, CDR1 is MDHEN, CDR2 SYDVKM. The CDR3 is 12 amino acids. V gave up 4 bases and J gave up 3 bases, with 7 bases separating them. CDR3 amino acids: CASSSGGYEQYV. CDR3 sequence (DNA): TGTGCCAGCAGTTCCGGAGGCTACGAGCAGTACGTC.